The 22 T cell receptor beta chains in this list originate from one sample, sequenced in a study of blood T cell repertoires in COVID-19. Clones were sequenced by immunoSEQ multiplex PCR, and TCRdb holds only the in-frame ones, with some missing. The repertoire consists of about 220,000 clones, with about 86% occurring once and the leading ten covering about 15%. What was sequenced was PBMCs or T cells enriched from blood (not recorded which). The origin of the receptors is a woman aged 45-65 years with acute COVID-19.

The CDR3 loop reads CASRGDRRANYGYTF. DNA of the CDR3: TGTGCCAGCAGGGGGGACAGGCGCGCTAACTATGGCTACACCTTC. The chain has TRBV6-5 and TRBJ1-2; 8 nucleotides agree with TRBD1. The trim removed 6 bases at V and 0 bases at J, leaving 6 bases unmatched. From germline, CDR1 is MNHEY and CDR2 SVGAGI. The CDR3 spans 15 residues.

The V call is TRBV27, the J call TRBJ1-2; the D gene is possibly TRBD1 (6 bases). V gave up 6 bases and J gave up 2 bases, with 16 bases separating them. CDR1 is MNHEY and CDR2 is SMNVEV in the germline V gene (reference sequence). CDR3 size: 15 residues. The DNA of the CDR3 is TGTGCCAGCAGACTTCAAGGGGGAAGCAACTATGGCTACACCTTC. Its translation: CASRLQGGSNYGYTF.

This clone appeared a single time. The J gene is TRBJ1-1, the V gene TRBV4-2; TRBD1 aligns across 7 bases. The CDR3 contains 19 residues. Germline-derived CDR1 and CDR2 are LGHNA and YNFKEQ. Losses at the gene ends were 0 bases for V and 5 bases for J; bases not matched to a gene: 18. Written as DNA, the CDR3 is TGTGCCAGCAGCCAAGAGGGGAAAGGGGGCCGGGTGCGGTCGACTGAAGCTTTCTTT. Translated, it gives CASSQEGKGGRVRSTEAFF.

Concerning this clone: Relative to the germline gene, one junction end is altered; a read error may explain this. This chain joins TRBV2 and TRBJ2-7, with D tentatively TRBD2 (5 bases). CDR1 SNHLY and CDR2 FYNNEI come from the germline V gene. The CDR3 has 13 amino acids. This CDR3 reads CAGRLGGGYEQYF. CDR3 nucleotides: TGTGCCGGCAGGCTCGGAGGTGGGTACGAGCAGTACTTC. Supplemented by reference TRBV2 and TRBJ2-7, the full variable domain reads EPEVTQTPSHQVTQMGQEVILRCVPISNHLYFYWYRQILGQKVEFLVSFYNNEISEKSEIFDDQFSVERPDGSNFTLKIRSTKLEDSAMYFCAGRLGGGYEQYFGPGTRLTVT.

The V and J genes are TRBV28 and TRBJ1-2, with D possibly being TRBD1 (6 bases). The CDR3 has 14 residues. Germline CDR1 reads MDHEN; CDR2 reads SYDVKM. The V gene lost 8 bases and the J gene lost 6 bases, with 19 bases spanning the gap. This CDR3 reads CASGDPGVLHGYTF. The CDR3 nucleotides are TGTGCCAGCGGCGACCCAGGGGTCTTGCATGGCTACACCTTC.

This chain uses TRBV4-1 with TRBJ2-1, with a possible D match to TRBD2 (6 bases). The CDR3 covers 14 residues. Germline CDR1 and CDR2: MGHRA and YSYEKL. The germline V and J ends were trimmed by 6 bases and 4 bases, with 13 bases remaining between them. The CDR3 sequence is CASRRFGSYNEQFF. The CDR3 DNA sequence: TGCGCCAGCAGGCGGTTCGGGAGTTACAATGAGCAGTTCTTC.

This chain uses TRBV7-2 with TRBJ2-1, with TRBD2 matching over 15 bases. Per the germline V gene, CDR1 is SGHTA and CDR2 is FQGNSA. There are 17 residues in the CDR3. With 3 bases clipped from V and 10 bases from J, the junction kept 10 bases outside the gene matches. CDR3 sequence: CASSFDGLAGGPKEQFF. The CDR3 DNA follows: TGTGCCAGCAGCTTCGACGGACTAGCGGGAGGGCCAAAAGAGCAGTTCTTC.

CDR3 in amino acids: CASSLGFGAGDEQYF. CDR3 DNA: TGCGCCAGCAGCTTGGGATTTGGGGCGGGAGACGAGCAGTACTTC. The rearrangement uses TRBV5-1 and TRBJ2-7; 7 bases match TRBD2. Germline V gene data show CDR1 as SGHRS and CDR2 as YFSETQ. V shed 0 bases, J shed 5 bases, and the junction held 8 bases outside the gene matches. The CDR3 consists of 15 residues.

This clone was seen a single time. CDR3 loop: CASSSLRTGEGQETQYF. As DNA, the CDR3 is TGTGCCAGCAGTTCCCTCCGGACAGGGGAAGGTCAAGAGACCCAGTACTTC. V and J are TRBV28 and TRBJ2-5; 9 positions match TRBD1. This CDR3 region has 17 residues. Trimming removed 4 bases from V and 2 bases from J; junction bases left unmatched: 11. CDR1 is MDHEN and CDR2 is SYDVKM in the germline V gene.

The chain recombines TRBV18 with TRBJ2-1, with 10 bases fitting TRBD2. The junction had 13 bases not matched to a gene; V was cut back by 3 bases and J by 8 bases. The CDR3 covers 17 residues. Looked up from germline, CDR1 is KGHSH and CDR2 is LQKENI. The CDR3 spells CASSPPSGRAGEDEQFF. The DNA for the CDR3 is TGTGCCAGCTCACCTCCGAGCGGGAGGGCCGGGGAGGATGAGCAGTTCTTC.

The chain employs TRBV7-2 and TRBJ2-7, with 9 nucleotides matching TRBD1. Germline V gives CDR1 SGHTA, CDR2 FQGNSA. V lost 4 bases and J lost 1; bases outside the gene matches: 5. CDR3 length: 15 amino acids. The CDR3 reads CASSSGQGRSYEQYF. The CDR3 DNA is TGTGCCAGCAGCTCCGGACAGGGGCGTTCCTACGAGCAGTACTTC.

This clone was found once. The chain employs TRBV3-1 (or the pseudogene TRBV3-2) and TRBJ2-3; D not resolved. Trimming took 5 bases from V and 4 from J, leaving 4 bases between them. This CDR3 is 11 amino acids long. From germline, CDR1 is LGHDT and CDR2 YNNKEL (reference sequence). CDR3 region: CASSGPDTQYF. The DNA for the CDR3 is TGTGCCAGCAGCGGGCCAGATACGCAGTATTTT.

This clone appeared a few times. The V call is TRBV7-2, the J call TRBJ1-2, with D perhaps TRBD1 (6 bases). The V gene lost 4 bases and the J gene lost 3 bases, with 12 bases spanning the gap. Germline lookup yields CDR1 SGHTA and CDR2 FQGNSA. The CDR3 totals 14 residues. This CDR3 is CASSSYRVDYGYTF. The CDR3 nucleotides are TGTGCCAGCAGCTCCTACAGGGTTGACTATGGCTACACCTTC. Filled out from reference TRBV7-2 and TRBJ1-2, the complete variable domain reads GAGVSQSPSNKVTEKGKDVELRCDPISGHTALYWYRQSLGQGLEFLIYFQGNSAPDKSGLPSDRFSAERTGGSVSTLTIQRTQQEDSAVYLCASSSYRVDYGYTFGSGTRLTVV.

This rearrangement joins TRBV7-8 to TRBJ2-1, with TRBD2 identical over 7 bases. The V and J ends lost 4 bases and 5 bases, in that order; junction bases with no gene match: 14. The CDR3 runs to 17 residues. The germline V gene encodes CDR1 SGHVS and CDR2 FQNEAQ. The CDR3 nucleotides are TGTGCCAGCAGCTCACCCCAGCCGGGACTACGGAACAATGAGCAGTTCTTC. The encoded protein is CASSSPQPGLRNNEQFF.

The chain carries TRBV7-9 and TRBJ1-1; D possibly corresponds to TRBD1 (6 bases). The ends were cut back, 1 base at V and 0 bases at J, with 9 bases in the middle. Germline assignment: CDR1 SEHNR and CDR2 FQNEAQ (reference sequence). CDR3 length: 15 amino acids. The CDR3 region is CASSLGGHLNTEAFF. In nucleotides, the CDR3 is TGTGCCAGCAGCTTAGGGGGACATCTGAACACTGAAGCTTTCTTT.

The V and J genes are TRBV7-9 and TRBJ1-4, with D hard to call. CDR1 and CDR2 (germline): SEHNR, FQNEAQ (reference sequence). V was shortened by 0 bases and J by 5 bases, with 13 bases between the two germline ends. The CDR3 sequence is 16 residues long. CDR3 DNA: TGTGCCAGCAGCTTAGCGCTAAATCGCCTGAATGAAAAACTGTTTTTT. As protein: CASSLALNRLNEKLFF.

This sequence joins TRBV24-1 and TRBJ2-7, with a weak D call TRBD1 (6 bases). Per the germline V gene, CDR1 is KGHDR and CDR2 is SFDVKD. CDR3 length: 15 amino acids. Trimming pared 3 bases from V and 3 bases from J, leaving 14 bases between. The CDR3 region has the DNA TGTGCCACCAGTGATCCGGGACAAGGGGACTACGAGCAGTACTTC. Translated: CATSDPGQGDYEQYF.

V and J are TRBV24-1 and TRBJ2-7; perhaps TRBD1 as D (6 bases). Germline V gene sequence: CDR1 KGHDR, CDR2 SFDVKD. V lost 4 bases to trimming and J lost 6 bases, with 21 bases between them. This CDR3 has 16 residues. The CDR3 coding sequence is TGTGCCACCAGTGAGTCTACAGGGTACGTGGCCCTCGAGCAGTACTTC. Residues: CATSESTGYVALEQYF.

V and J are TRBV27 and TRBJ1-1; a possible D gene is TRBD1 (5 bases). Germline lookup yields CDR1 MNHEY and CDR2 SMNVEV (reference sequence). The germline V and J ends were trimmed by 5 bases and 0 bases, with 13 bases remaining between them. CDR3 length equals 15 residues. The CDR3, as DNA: TGTGCCAGCAGTCCTACCAGGGCCTTGAACACTGAAGCTTTCTTT. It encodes CASSPTRALNTEAFF.

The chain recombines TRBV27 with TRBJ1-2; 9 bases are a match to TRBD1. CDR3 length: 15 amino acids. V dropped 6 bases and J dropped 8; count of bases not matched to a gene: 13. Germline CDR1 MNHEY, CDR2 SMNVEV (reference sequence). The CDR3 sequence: CASRSIKTGGGGYTF. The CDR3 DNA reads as TGTGCCAGCAGAAGTATCAAAACAGGGGGCGGAGGCTACACCTTC.

The CDR3 protein is CASVTGLRTEAFF. The CDR3 nucleotides read TGTGCCAGTGTGACGGGACTACGCACTGAAGCTTTCTTT. The chain links TRBV28 to TRBJ1-1; possibly TRBD1 for D (5 bases). V lost 9 bases and J 4 bases, leaving 15 bases between the germline ends. The CDR3 is 13 residues long. The germline V gene has CDR1 MDHEN and CDR2 SYDVKM. Filled out from reference TRBV28 and TRBJ1-1, the complete variable domain reads DVKVTQSSRYLVKRTGEKVFLECVQDMDHENMFWYRQDPGLGLRLIYFSYDVKMKEKGDIPEGYSVSREKKERFSLILESASTNQTSMYLCASVTGLRTEAFFGQGTRLTVV.

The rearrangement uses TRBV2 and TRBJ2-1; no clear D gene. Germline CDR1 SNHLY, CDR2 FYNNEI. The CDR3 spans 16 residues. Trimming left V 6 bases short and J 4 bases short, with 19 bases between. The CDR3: CASRLTTLPDYNEQFF. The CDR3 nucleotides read TGTGCCAGCAGGCTAACTACCCTACCCGATTACAATGAGCAGTTCTTC.